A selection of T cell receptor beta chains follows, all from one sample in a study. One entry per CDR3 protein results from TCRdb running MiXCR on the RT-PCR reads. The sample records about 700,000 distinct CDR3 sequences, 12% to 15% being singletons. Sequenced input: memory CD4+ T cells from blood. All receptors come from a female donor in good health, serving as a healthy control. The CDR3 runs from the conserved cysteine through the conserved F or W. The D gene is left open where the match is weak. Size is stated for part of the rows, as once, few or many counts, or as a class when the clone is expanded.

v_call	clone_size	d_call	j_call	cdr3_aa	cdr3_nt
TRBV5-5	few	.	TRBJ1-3	CASSMGPPSSGNTIYF	TGTGCCAGCAGCATGGGACCGCCGAGCTCTGGAAACACCATATATTTT
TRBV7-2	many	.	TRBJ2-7	CASSRRDGYEQYF	TGTGCCAGCAGCCGCCGGGACGGCTACGAGCAGTACTTC
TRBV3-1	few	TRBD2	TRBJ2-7	CASSRLAGVGEQYF	TGTGCCAGCAGCCGACTAGCGGGAGTGGGTGAGCAGTACTTC
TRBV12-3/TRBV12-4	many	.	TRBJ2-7	CASSPQLTYEQYF	TGTGCCAGCAGCCCACAGCTAACCTACGAGCAGTACTTC
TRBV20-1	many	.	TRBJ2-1	CSATRDFEQFF	TGCAGTGCTACAAGGGACTTTGAGCAGTTCTTC
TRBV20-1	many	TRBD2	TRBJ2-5	CSAPTGRAGETQYF	TGCAGTGCTCCCACCGGGAGGGCCGGAGAGACCCAGTACTTC
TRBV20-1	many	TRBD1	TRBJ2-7	CSAYRGDSYEQYF	TGCAGTGCTTACAGGGGGGACTCCTACGAGCAGTACTTC
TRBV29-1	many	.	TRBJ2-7	CSVLGPLTYEQYF	TGCAGCGTTTTGGGACCGCTTACCTACGAGCAGTACTTC
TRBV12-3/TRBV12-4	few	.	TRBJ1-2	CASSRQATYGYTF	TGTGCCAGCAGTAGACAGGCTACCTATGGCTACACCTTC
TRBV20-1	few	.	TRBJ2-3	CSARPRQTSSTDTQYF	TGCAGTGCTAGGCCCCGTCAGACCTCTAGCACAGATACGCAGTATTTT
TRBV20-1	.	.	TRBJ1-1	CSLSGLEGTEAFF	TGCAGTCTTAGTGGGTTGGAAGGCACTGAAGCTTTCTTT
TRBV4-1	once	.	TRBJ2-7	CASSQDHTGGAGEQYF	TGCGCCAGCAGCCAAGATCATACGGGGGGCGCGGGAGAGCAGTACTTC
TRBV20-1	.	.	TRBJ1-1	CSASSWAEEAFF	TGCAGTGCTAGTTCCTGGGCAGAGGAAGCTTTCTTT
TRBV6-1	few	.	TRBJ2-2	CASSPWGTAGELFF	TGTGCCAGCAGTCCCTGGGGTACTGCCGGGGAGCTGTTTTTT
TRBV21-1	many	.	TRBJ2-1	CASSKTSEQFF	TGTGCCAGCAGCAAAACGTCTGAGCAGTTCTTC
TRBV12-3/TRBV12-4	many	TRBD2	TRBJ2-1	CASSWGTSGRRGLYEQFF	TGTGCCAGCAGTTGGGGGACTAGCGGGAGAAGGGGACTTTATGAGCAGTTCTTC
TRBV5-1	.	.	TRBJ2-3	CASSSQPTITDTQYF	TGCGCCAGCAGCTCACAACCGACGATCACAGATACGCAGTATTTT
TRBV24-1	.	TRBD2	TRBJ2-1	CATSDRAGALNEQFF	TGTGCCACCAGTGACCGAGCGGGAGCCCTCAATGAGCAGTTCTTC
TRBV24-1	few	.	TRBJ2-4	CATVQNIQYF	TGTGCCACCGTCCAAAACATTCAGTACTTC
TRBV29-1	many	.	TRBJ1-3	CSALVQNSGNTIYF	TGCAGCGCCCTCGTACAAAACTCTGGAAACACCATATATTTT
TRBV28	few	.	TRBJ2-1	CASSLGLRGEQFF	TGTGCCAGCAGTCTGGGATTGCGGGGTGAGCAGTTCTTC
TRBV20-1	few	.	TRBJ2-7	CSVGLYYEQYF	TGCAGTGTAGGACTCTACTACGAGCAGTACTTC
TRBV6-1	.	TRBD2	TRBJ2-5	CASKRLAGVFGEETQYF	TGTGCCAGCAAACGACTAGCGGGAGTGTTTGGGGAAGAGACCCAGTACTTC
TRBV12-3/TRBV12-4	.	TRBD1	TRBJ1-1	CASSFWDSTEAFF	TGTGCCAGCAGTTTCTGGGACAGCACTGAAGCTTTCTTT
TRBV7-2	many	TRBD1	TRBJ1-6	CASSPRQGSGSPLHF	TGTGCCAGCAGCCCGCGACAGGGGTCGGGGTCACCCCTCCACTTT
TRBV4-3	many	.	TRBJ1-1	CASSLYGTGNTEAFF	TGCGCCAGCAGCCTATACGGGACGGGCAACACTGAAGCTTTCTTT
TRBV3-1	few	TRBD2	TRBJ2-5	CASSQAGSAAGGGLETQYF	TGTGCCAGCAGCCAAGCAGGATCTGCGGCGGGAGGGGGGCTAGAGACCCAGTACTTC
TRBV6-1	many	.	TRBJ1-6	CASSRQYDNSPLHF	TGTGCCAGCAGCAGACAGTACGATAATTCACCCCTCCACTTT